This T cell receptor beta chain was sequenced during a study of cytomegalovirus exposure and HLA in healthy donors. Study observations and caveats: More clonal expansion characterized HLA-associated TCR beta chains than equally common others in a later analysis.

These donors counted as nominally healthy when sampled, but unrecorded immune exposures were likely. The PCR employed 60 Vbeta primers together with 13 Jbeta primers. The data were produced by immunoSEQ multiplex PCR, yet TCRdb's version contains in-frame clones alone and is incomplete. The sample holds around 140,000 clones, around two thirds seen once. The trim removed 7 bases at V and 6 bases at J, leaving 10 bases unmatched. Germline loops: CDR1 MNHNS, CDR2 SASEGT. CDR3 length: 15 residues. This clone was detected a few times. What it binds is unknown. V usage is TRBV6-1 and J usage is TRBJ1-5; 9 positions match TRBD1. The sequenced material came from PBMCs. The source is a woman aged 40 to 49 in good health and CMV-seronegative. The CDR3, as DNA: TGTGCCAGCACCTCCGGGACAGGGAAACGTCAGCCCCAGCATTTT. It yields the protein CASTSGTGKRQPQHF.